This TCR beta chain was recorded in a study of T-cell memory formation after mild COVID-19. 5'RACE, which relied on constant-segment primers, yielded TCR alpha and TCR beta cDNA libraries carrying sample barcodes and UMIs. TCRdb independently ran MiXCR on the 5' RACE reads; one entry per CDR3 protein. This table has fewer than 90,000 distinct CDR3 sequences, about 15% appearing once. Study results and limitations: Clones contracting day 15 to 85 were balanced CD4/CD8; later expanders leaned CD4+. The pre-infection memory compartment contained some responding clones, suggesting cross-reactive memory joined.

The sample holds a few counts of this clonotype. What it binds is unknown. The CDR3 is 14 residues long. Germline V CDR1 and CDR2: DFQATT, SNEGSKA (reference sequence). The V and J ends lost 7 bases and 4 bases, in that order; junction bases with no gene match: 8. The V gene is TRBV20-1, the J gene TRBJ1-1; 11 nucleotides agree with TRBD1. The TCR originated in an adult woman who had mild COVID-19 (a few samples of this study predate the infection). Cell type and time point are not known. Source material: PBMCs or a T cell subset sorted from them (not recorded which). CDR3 DNA: TGCAGTGGGGACAGGGGGGCGTCAGGCACTGAAGCTTTCTTT. Translation: CSGDRGASGTEAFF.